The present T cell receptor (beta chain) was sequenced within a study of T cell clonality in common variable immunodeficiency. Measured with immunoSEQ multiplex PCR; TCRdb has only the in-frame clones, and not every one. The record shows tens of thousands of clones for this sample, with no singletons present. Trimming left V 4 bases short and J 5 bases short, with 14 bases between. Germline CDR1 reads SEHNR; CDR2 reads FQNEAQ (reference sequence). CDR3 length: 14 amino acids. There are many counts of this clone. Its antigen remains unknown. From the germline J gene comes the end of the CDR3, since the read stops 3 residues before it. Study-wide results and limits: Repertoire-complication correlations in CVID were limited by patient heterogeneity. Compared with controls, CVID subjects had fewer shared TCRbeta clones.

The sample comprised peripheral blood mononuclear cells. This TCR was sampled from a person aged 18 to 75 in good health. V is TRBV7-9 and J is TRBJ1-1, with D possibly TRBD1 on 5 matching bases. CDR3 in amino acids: CASSWSGGGTEAFF. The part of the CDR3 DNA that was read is TGTGCCAGCAGCTGGTCGGGGGGAGGGACTGAA. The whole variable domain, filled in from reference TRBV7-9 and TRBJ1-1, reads DTGVSQNPRHKITKRGQNVTFRCDPISEHNRLYWYRQTLGQGPEFLTYFQNEAQLEKSRLLSDRFSAERPKGSFSTLEIQRTEQGDSAMYLCASSWSGGGTEAFFGQGTRLTVV.